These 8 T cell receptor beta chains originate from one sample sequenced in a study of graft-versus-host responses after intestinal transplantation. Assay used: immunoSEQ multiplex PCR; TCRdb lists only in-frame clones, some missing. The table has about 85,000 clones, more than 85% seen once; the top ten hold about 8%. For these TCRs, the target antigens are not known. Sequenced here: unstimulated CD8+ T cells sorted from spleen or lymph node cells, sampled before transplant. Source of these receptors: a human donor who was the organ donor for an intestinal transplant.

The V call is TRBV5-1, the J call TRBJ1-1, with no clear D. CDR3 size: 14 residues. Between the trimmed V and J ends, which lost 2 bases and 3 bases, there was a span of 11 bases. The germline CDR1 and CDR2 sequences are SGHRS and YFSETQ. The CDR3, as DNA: TGCGCCAGCAGCTTTGAGGGTGCAGACACTGAAGCTTTCTTT. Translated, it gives CASSFEGADTEAFF.

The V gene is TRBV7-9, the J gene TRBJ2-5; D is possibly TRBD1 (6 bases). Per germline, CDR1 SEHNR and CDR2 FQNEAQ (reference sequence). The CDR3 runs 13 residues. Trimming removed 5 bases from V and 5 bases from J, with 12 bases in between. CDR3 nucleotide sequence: TGTGCCAGCAGCGAGGGACACGCGGAGACCCAGTACTTC. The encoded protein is CASSEGHAETQYF.

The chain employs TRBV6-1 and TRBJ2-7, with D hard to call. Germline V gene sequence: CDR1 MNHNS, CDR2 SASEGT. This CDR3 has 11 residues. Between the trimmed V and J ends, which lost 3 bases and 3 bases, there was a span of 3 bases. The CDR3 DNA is TGTGCCAGCAGTGAGAACTACGAGCAGTACTTC. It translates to CASSENYEQYF.

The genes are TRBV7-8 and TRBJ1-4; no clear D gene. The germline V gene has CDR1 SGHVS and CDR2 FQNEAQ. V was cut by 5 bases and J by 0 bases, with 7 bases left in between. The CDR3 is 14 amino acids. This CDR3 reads CASSLNPTNEKLFF. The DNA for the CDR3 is TGTGCCAGCAGCCTCAATCCAACTAATGAAAAACTGTTTTTT.

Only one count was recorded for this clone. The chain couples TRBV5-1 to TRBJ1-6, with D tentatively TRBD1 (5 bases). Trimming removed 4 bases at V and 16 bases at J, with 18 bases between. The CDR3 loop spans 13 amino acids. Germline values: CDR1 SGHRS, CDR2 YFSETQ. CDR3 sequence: CASSTERQSSLHF. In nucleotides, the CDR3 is TGCGCCAGCAGCACAGAGAGACAGTCTTCTCTCCACTTT.

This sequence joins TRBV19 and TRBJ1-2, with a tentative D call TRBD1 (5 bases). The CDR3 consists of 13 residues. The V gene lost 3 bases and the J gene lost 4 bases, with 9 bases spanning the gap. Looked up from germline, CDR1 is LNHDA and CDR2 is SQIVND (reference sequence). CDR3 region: CASSMSDTYGYTF. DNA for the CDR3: TGTGCCAGTAGTATGTCGGACACCTATGGCTACACCTTC.

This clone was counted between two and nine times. CDR3 sequence (DNA): TGTGCCAGCGCTTTTCCGACAGCCTCGTCTGGCACCATATATTTT. Residues: CASAFPTASSGTIYF. This chain joins TRBV6-6 and TRBJ1-3; perhaps TRBD1 as D (5 bases). The CDR3 runs to 15 residues. Germline V gives CDR1 MNHNY, CDR2 SVGAGI (reference sequence). V lost 8 bases and J lost 9, with 23 bases in between.

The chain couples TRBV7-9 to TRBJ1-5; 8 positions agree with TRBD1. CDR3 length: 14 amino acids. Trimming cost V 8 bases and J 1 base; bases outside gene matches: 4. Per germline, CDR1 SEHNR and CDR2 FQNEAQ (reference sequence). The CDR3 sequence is CASSDRVSNQPQHF. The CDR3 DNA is TGTGCCAGCTCGGACAGGGTGAGCAATCAGCCCCAGCATTTT.